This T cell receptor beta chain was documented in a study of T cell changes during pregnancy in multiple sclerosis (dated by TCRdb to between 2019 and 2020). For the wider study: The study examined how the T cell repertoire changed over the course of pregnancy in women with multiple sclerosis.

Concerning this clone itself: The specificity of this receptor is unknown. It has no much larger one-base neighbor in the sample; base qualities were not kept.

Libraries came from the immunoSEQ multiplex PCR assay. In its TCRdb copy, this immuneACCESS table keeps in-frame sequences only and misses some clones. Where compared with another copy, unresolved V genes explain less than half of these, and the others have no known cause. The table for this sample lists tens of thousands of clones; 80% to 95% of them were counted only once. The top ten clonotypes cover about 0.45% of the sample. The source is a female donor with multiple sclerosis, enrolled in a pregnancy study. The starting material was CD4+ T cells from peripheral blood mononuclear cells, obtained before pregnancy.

CDR3 sequence: CASSVDSANTGELFF. The nucleotide sequence is TGTGCCAGCAGCGTGGACAGCGCGAACACCGGGGAGCTGTTTTTT. The sequence links TRBV7-3 to TRBJ2-2; the D gene is perhaps TRBD1, from 6 matching bases. CDR3 length: 15 amino acids, cysteine to phenylalanine. Only the CDR3 DNA is retained, 45 bases long and in frame from the first base. Per the germline V gene, SGHTA is the CDR1 and FQGTGA is the CDR2. V is pared back by 5 bases and J by 0 bases, with 10 bases lying between the germline termini.